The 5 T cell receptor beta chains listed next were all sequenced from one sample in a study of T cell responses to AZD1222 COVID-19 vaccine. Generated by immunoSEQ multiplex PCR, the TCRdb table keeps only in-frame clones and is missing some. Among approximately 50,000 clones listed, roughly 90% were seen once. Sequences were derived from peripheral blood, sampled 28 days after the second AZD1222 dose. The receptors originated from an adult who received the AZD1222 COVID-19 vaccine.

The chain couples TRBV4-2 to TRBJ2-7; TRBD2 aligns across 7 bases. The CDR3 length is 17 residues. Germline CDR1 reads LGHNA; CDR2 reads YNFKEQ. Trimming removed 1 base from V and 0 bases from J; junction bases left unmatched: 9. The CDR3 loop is CASSQVNIRGVSYEQYF. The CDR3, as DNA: TGTGCCAGCAGCCAAGTTAATATCCGGGGGGTCTCCTACGAGCAGTACTTC.

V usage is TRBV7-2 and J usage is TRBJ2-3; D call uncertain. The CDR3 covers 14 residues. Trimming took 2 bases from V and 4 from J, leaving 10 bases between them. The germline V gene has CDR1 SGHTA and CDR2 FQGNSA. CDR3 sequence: CASSLQRGADTQYF. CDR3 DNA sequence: TGTGCCAGCAGCTTACAACGAGGAGCAGATACGCAGTATTTT.

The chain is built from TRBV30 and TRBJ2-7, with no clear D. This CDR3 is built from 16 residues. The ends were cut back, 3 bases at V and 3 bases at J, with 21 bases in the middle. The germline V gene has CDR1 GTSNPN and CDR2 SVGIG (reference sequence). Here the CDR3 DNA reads TGTGCCTGGAGCCCGATTCCGGGCTCCGGTTACTACGAGCAGTACTTC. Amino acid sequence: CAWSPIPGSGYYEQYF.

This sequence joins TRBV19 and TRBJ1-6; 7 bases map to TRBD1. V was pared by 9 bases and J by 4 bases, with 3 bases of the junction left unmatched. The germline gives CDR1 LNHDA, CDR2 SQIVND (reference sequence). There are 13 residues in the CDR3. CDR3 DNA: TGTGCCAGCTTGGGACAGTATAATTCACCCCTCCACTTT. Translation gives CASLGQYNSPLHF.

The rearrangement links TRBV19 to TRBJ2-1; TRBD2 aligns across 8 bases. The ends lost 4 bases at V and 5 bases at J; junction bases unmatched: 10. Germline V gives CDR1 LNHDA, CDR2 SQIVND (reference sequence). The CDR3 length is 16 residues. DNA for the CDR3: TGTGCCAGTAGTACCCTCAGCGGGAGTGGTAACAATGAGCAGTTCTTC. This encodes CASSTLSGSGNNEQFF.